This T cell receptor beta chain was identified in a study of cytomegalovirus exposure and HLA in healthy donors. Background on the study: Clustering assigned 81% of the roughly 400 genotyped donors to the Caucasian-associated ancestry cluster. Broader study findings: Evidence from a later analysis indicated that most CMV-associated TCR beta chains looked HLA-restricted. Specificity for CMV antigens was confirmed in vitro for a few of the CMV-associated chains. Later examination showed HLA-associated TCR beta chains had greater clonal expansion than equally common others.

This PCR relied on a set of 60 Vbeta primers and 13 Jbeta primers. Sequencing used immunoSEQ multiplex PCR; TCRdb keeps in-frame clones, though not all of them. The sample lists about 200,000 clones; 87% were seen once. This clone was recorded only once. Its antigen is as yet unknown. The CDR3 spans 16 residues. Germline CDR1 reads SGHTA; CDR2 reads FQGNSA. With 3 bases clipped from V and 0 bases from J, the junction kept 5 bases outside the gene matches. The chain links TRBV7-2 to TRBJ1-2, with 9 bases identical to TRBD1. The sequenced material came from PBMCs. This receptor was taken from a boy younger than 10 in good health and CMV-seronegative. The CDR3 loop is CASSLGQGLSNYGYTF. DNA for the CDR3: TGTGCCAGCAGCTTGGGACAGGGCCTGTCTAACTATGGCTACACCTTC.